The clone carrying this T cell receptor (beta chain) was picked up a small number of times. The antigen remains unidentified. A universal primer site was incorporated via template switching, and the cDNA contained unique molecular identifiers. TCRdb used MiXCR to reprocess the 5' RACE reads, holding one entry per CDR3 protein. The profile shows under 1 million distinct CDR3 sequences, 9% to 15% of them singletons. Germline V gives CDR1 MGHRA, CDR2 YSYEKL. With V trimmed by 2 bases and J by 7 bases, 8 bases remained unmatched. CDR3 size: 16 residues. This record belongs to a study of identical twins. The study's findings and limits: Partly confounded zero-insertion analyses could result from invariant MAIT and iNKT cells. Carriage of fewer insertions was seen in abundant cord blood beta clonotypes, whereas memory repertoires showed none.

These sequences were also reported in another study, on yellow fever vaccine responses in identical twins.

The chain uses TRBV4-1 and TRBJ2-1; 10 bases are shared with TRBD2. The sample comprised PBMCs. The source is a woman under 30 in good health. CDR3 in DNA: TGCGCCAGCAGCCAAACGGGACTAGCGCATAAAAATGAGCAGTTCTTC. It is translated as CASSQTGLAHKNEQFF.